Each of the 16 T cell receptor beta chains below was sequenced from the same sample in a study of blood T cell repertoires in COVID-19. The table came from immunoSEQ multiplex PCR; TCRdb's copy has only in-frame clones and leaves some out. The repertoire holds a few hundred thousand clones, with approximately 85% as singletons. Sequencing was done on a sample of peripheral blood. All receptors come from a woman aged 70-85 years with acute or convalescent COVID-19.

The V call is TRBV6-5, the J call TRBJ2-5, with TRBD2 matching 7 bases. This CDR3 has 16 amino acids. V shed 3 bases and J 0 bases; nucleotides not matched to a gene: 7. Germline V gene lookup returns CDR1 MNHEY and CDR2 SVGAGI. DNA of the CDR3: TGTGCCAGCAGTTATTTCGGGGGGAGTTACCAAGAGACCCAGTACTTC. This translates into CASSYFGGSYQETQYF.

The chain uses TRBV19 and TRBJ2-7; 7 nucleotides agree with TRBD2. The CDR3 extends over 14 amino acids. Germline loops: CDR1 LNHDA, CDR2 SQIVND (reference sequence). Trimming cost V 3 bases and J 0 bases; bases outside gene matches: 2. The CDR3 nucleotides read TGTGCCAGTAGTATCGGGGGGACCTCCTACGAGCAGTACTTC. Encoded protein: CASSIGGTSYEQYF. Full variable domain (remainder filled in from reference TRBV19 and TRBJ2-7): DGGITQSPKYLFRKEGQNVTLSCEQNLNHDAMYWYRQDPGQGLRLIYYSQIVNDFQKGDIAEGYSVSREKKESFPLTVTSAQKNPTAFYLCASSIGGTSYEQYFGPGTRLTVT.

V and J are TRBV14 and TRBJ1-2; D is possibly TRBD1 (6 bases). Trimming took off 6 bases at V and 0 bases at J, with 11 bases between the two ends. The CDR3 loop spans 14 amino acids. Germline CDR1 is SGHDN and CDR2 is FVKESK. The CDR3 is CASRAQGSNYGYTF. In DNA form, the CDR3 reads TGTGCCAGCAGGGCACAGGGATCTAACTATGGCTACACCTTC.

V is TRBV4-2 and J is TRBJ2-7, with D tentatively TRBD2 (5 bases). Germline CDR1 and CDR2: LGHNA and YNFKEQ. CDR3 length: 14 residues. V lost 4 bases and J lost 4, with 14 bases in between. DNA for the CDR3: TGTGCCAGCAGCCCCTGGGAGACTTTGTACGAGCAGTACTTC. This codes for CASSPWETLYEQYF.

The V gene is TRBV7-8, the J gene TRBJ1-1; possible D gene TRBD1, 5 bases. CDR1 SGHVS and CDR2 FQNEAQ come from the germline V gene. This CDR3 region has 14 residues. Trimming took off 5 bases at V and 12 bases at J, with 22 bases between the two ends. The DNA for the CDR3 is TGTGCCAGCAGCGCCTCCAGACAGCCTCTGTTGACTTTCTTT. Translated, it gives CASSASRQPLLTFF.

The chain joins TRBV13 to TRBJ2-7; weak D call: TRBD1 (5 bases). This CDR3 contains 13 residues. V was pared by 5 bases and J by 2 bases, with 10 bases between. The germline gives CDR1 PRHDT, CDR2 FYEKMQ (reference sequence). The CDR3 sequence is CASSRAGTYEQYF. In DNA form, the CDR3 reads TGTGCCAGCAGCCGTGCAGGGACCTACGAGCAGTACTTC.

This chain links TRBV13 with TRBJ2-7, with 9 bases fitting TRBD1. CDR3 length: 14 amino acids. Germline V gene data show CDR1 as PRHDT and CDR2 as FYEKMQ (reference sequence). V was pared by 3 bases and J by 3 bases, with 3 bases of the junction left unmatched. In DNA form, the CDR3 reads TGTGCCAGCAGCTTTGGACAGGGGTACTACGAGCAGTACTTC. Protein: CASSFGQGYYEQYF.

This chain joins TRBV12-3 or TRBV12-4 and TRBJ1-5, with 8 bases identical to TRBD1. CDR3 length equals 12 residues. The V gene end was trimmed by 7 bases and the J gene end by 9 bases; junction bases not matched to a gene: 5. The CDR3 DNA reads as TGTGCCAGCACTCAGGGGGCTGGGCCCCAGCATTTT. Translated: CASTQGAGPQHF.

The chain is built from TRBV7-3 and TRBJ2-2; D possibly corresponds to TRBD2 (6 bases). The germline V and J ends were trimmed by 5 bases and 3 bases, with 10 bases remaining between them. The CDR3 sequence is 14 residues long. Per germline, CDR1 SGHTA and CDR2 FQGTGA. CDR3 sequence reads: CASSPPSDTGELFF. In DNA, the CDR3 is TGTGCCAGCAGCCCACCTAGCGACACCGGGGAGCTGTTTTTT. Drawing the rest from reference TRBV7-3 and TRBJ2-2, the complete variable domain is GAGVSQTPSNKVTEKGKYVELRCDPISGHTALYWYRQSLGQGPEFLIYFQGTGAADDSGLPNDRFFAVRPEGSVSTLKIQRTERGDSAVYLCASSPPSDTGELFFGEGSRLTVL.

This clone has more than one count but fewer than ten. This specimen includes other DNA sequences encoding the same CDR3. The rearrangement links TRBV18 to TRBJ1-1, with D unclear. CDR3 length: 13 residues. V was clipped by 3 bases and J by 5 bases, with 10 bases between them. Germline CDR1 reads KGHSH; CDR2 reads LQKENI. CDR3 bases: TGTGCCAGCTCACCGGGATCGGGGACTGAAGCTTTCTTT. Translation gives CASSPGSGTEAFF.

The chain couples TRBV5-1 to TRBJ2-2; 7 nucleotides line up with TRBD2. This CDR3 comprises 15 residues. CDR1 and CDR2 from the germline V gene are SGHRS and YFSETQ. J lost 3 bases, V lost 0 bases, and 2 bases had no gene match. As DNA, the CDR3 is TGCGCCAGCAGCTTGGCAGGGAGGGACACCGGGGAGCTGTTTTTT. As protein: CASSLAGRDTGELFF.

The chain links TRBV5-4 to TRBJ1-2; 7 bases line up with TRBD1. With 3 bases clipped from V and 3 bases from J, the junction kept 2 bases outside the gene matches. The CDR3 is made up of 13 amino acids. The germline gives CDR1 SGHNT, CDR2 YYREEE (reference sequence). In nucleotides, the CDR3 is TGTGCCAGCAGCTCTACAGGGGACTATGGCTACACCTTC. Translated: CASSSTGDYGYTF.

The genes are TRBV5-1 and TRBJ2-3, with 7 bases matching TRBD1. J lost 1 base, V lost 3 bases, and 2 bases had no gene match. The CDR3 consists of 14 residues. Germline V gives CDR1 SGHRS, CDR2 YFSETQ. Here the CDR3 reads CASSWDRRTDTQYF. The CDR3, as DNA: TGCGCCAGCAGCTGGGACAGACGCACAGATACGCAGTATTTT.

The chain recombines TRBV7-8 with TRBJ1-3; 7 bases map to TRBD1. The CDR3 contains 16 residues. Germline CDR1 reads SGHVS; CDR2 reads FQNEAQ. The trim removed 5 bases at V and 1 base at J, leaving 8 bases unmatched. CDR3 sequence (DNA): TGTGCCAGCAGCCTATCACTACAGGGGTCTGGAAACACCATATATTTT. Translation: CASSLSLQGSGNTIYF.

This sequence joins TRBV19 and TRBJ2-7; the D gene is possibly TRBD2 (6 bases). This CDR3 region has 15 residues. Trimming pared 4 bases from V and 2 bases from J, leaving 15 bases between. Germline CDR1 reads LNHDA; CDR2 reads SQIVND (reference sequence). CDR3 bases: TGTGCCAGTAGTAAGGGCCGGGGGACCCCCTACGAGCAGTACTTC. It yields the protein CASSKGRGTPYEQYF. Using reference TRBV19 and TRBJ2-7 for the parts outside the CDR3, the full variable domain is DGGITQSPKYLFRKEGQNVTLSCEQNLNHDAMYWYRQDPGQGLRLIYYSQIVNDFQKGDIAEGYSVSREKKESFPLTVTSAQKNPTAFYLCASSKGRGTPYEQYFGPGTRLTVT.

The chain combines TRBV7-8 with TRBJ1-3; tentative D call: TRBD1 (5 bases). The CDR3 covers 16 residues. The germline gives CDR1 SGHVS, CDR2 FQNEAQ. The ends were cut back, 1 base at V and 0 bases at J, with 10 bases in the middle. CDR3 loop: CASSLGGHDSGNTIYF. As DNA, the CDR3 is TGTGCCAGCAGCTTAGGCGGACACGACTCTGGAAACACCATATATTTT.